This T cell receptor (beta chain) was obtained from a study of radiotherapy plus CTLA-4 blockade in lung cancer (dated by TCRdb to 2017 to 2018). Regarding the complete study: Among the enrolled patients, about 19% had an objective response, and about 31% reached disease control.

From the cysteine through the phenylalanine, the CDR3 covers 18 amino acids. Only the CDR3 region is kept as DNA, spanning 54 bases read in frame from base 1. Compared with germline, V lacks 3 bases and J lacks 5 bases; bases without a gene match: 15. Focal radiation therapy combined with CTLA-4 blockade (ipilimumab) was tested in patients with chemo-refractory metastatic non-small-cell lung cancer. Receptors were amplified or captured by the immunoSEQ multiplex PCR assay. This immuneACCESS table, as held by TCRdb, lists in-frame sequences with V and J called but not all clones. Of the missing ones, under half trace to an unresolved V gene in checked studies; the others have no known cause. Counted in this sample were tens of thousands of clones; 88% of them appeared once. The ten largest clones capture 6% to 8.5% of the sample. Paper-wide results and their limitations: The strongest predictors of response were reported to be early dynamic shifts in blood T cell clones along with a rise in serum interferon-beta following radiation. After treatment with radiotherapy and ipilimumab, TCR clones that originated in tumors expanded in peripheral blood.

Turning to this clone: The antigen it binds to is not known. One base away there is no much larger clone; base qualities are not given.

The source is a human donor with non-small cell lung cancer whose response to radiotherapy plus ipilimumab could not be evaluated. The input for sequencing was peripheral blood, taken from a patient treated with radiotherapy plus ipilimumab. This chain joins TRBV23-1 to TRBJ1-5; 8 nucleotides in the junction match TRBD1. TRBV23-1 is filed as an ORF, its function uncertain. The CDR3 amino acid sequence is: CASSHFGQGAGRDQPQHF. The nucleotide sequence is TGCGCCAGCAGTCATTTTGGACAGGGCGCGGGGAGGGATCAGCCCCAGCATTTT.